This TCR beta chain was documented in a study of Ad26.COV2.S vaccination and SARS-CoV-2 variants. General study findings and limits: Responses of T cells in total may have been underestimated by the TCR breadth and depth analyses. Whether participants received vaccine or placebo, their non-spike TCR breadth was similar. Spike-specific TCR breadth in vaccine recipients exceeded that seen in placebo recipients.

This CDR3 has 15 amino acids. The germline V gene encodes CDR1 ENHRY and CDR2 SYGVKD. The V and J ends lost 5 bases and 5 bases, in that order; junction bases with no gene match: 6. This clone is a singleton in its sample. Its antigen is currently unknown. The repertoire was sequenced with immunoSEQ multiplex PCR; TCRdb's copy has only in-frame clones and lacks some. Of over 90,000 clones detected, around 80% appear once; the ten largest clones hold around a sixth. The chain links TRBV10-3 to TRBJ2-4; the match to TRBD1 covers 10 bases. Source: peripheral blood, taken after recovery from COVID-19. This sequence originates from a human donor who had recovered from COVID-19. CDR3 amino acids: CAISPGQGSQNIQYF. The CDR3 nucleotides are TGTGCCATCAGTCCGGGACAGGGGAGCCAAAACATTCAGTACTTC.